This T cell receptor (beta chain) emerged from a study of T cell responses to AZD1222 COVID-19 vaccine. The study, taken as a whole, reports: Close to half of spike-specific TCRs reportedly recognize unmutated variant regions. Just six AZD1222 recipients were seropositive at baseline.

V shed 4 bases, J shed 0 bases, and the junction held 14 bases outside the gene matches. Germline CDR1 reads LGHDT; CDR2 reads YNNKEL (reference sequence). The CDR3 runs 19 residues. The method was immunoSEQ multiplex PCR; TCRdb's version includes in-frame clones alone and lacks a portion of them. This table has more than 95,000 clones, roughly 87% appearing once. Concerning this clone itself: Its specificity is unknown.

The clonotype originates from an adult in good health. The sequencing used peripheral blood, collected on day 0 of MenACWY control vaccination. This chain uses TRBV3-1 (or the pseudogene TRBV3-2) with TRBJ2-7; 11 positions agree with TRBD2. CDR3 sequence (DNA): TGTGCCAGCAGCCCCCGACTAGCGGGGAAACGAAGACGCTCCTACGAGCAGTACGTC. Its protein product is CASSPRLAGKRRRSYEQYV.